These 5 T cell receptor beta chains were all obtained from the same sample, sequenced in a study of radiotherapy plus CTLA-4 blockade in lung cancer. TCRdb's copy holds only in-frame clones and misses some; the assay was immunoSEQ multiplex PCR. The data contain about 44,000 clones, around 77% of them singletons. Sequenced material: peripheral blood, taken from a patient treated with radiotherapy plus ipilimumab. These receptors originate from a human donor with non-small cell lung cancer whose response to radiotherapy plus ipilimumab could not be evaluated.

The V and J genes are TRBV9 and TRBJ2-7, with a tentative D call TRBD1 (7 bases). The germline V and J ends were trimmed by 0 bases and 4 bases, with 11 bases remaining between them. This CDR3 region has 14 residues. Germline lookup yields CDR1 SGDLS and CDR2 YYNGEE. The DNA for the CDR3 is TGTGCCAGCAGCGTAGGGCCAGGGGGGTACGAGCAGTACTTC. Translating it yields CASSVGPGGYEQYF.

The chain joins TRBV27 to TRBJ1-5; a weak D match, TRBD1 (5 bases). Looked up from germline, CDR1 is MNHEY and CDR2 is SMNVEV (reference sequence). Trimming left V 6 bases short and J 6 bases short, with 15 bases between. This CDR3 comprises 14 residues. CDR3 nucleotide sequence: TGTGCCAGCAGCCTGATCCAGGGTGGTCAGCCCCAGCATTTT. Its protein is CASSLIQGGQPQHF.

This rearrangement joins TRBV5-8 to TRBJ1-3, with a weak D call TRBD1 (5 bases). V was clipped by 4 bases and J by 8 bases, with 13 bases between them. The germline CDR1 and CDR2 sequences are SGHTS and YDEGEE. This CDR3 is 13 amino acids long. The CDR3 DNA follows: TGTGCCAGCAGCCCCTGGGGGGGAGACACCATATATTTT. Its translation: CASSPWGGDTIYF.

The chain recombines TRBV7-9 with TRBJ2-7; 11 bases line up with TRBD2. Germline assignment: CDR1 SEHNR and CDR2 FQNEAQ (reference sequence). Trimming took 5 bases from V and 2 from J; bases not matched to a gene: 5. The CDR3 totals 15 residues. Written as DNA, the CDR3 is TGTGCCAGCAGCCCGGGACTAGCGGCGACCTACGAGCAGTACTTC. Translated, it gives CASSPGLAATYEQYF.

The chain employs TRBV4-1 and TRBJ2-3; maybe TRBD1 (5 bases). The germline V gene has CDR1 MGHRA and CDR2 YSYEKL. V dropped 0 bases and J dropped 5 bases, with 18 bases sitting between them. The CDR3 is 17 amino acids. As DNA, the CDR3 is TGCGCCAGCAGCCAAGACGAAATAGCAGGGTCCGTAGATACGCAGTATTTT. Protein product: CASSQDEIAGSVDTQYF.